The rows below give T cell receptor beta chains drawn from one sample of a study of control samples from healthy donors and cancer patients. Assay used: immunoSEQ multiplex PCR; TCRdb lists only in-frame clones, some missing. The sample has about 150,000 clones; around 95% are singletons. Input material: blood. The receptors were gathered from a man aged 40-49 years in good health. CDR3s include the opening cysteine and the closing phenylalanine or tryptophan. The D gene is left open where the match is weak. Size is stated for part of the rows, as once, few or many counts, or as a class when the clone is expanded.

d_call	j_call	clone_size	v_call	cdr3_nt	cdr3_aa
.	TRBJ1-5	once	TRBV10-2	TGCGCCAGCAGTGACCCAAATCAGCCCCAGCATTTT	CASSDPNQPQHF
TRBD1	TRBJ2-7	.	TRBV10-3	TGTGCCATCAGGGGGACAGACTCCTACGAGCAGTACTTC	CAIRGTDSYEQYF
TRBD1	TRBJ1-1	.	TRBV14	TGTGCCAGCAGCCAGACAGGGGGCACTGAAGCTTTCTTT	CASSQTGGTEAFF
TRBD1	TRBJ1-1	.	TRBV7-6	TGTGCCAGCAGCGAAATAACAGGGGGCTACACTGAAGCTTTCTTT	CASSEITGGYTEAFF
.	TRBJ1-4	.	TRBV19	TGTGCCAGTAGTAGCCCCCACCGGGGGCGAGGTGAAAAACTGTTTTTT	CASSSPHRGRGEKLFF
.	TRBJ1-2	.	TRBV6-5	TGTGCCAGCATTAGTAGGAACTATGGCTACACCTTC	CASISRNYGYTF
TRBD1	TRBJ1-2	.	TRBV5-8	TGTGCCAGCAGCTTGACGACAGGGTTTAACTATGGCTACACCTTC	CASSLTTGFNYGYTF
.	TRBJ1-3	.	TRBV5-6	TGTGCCAGCAGCTTCCGGGGACGAGATTCGGGGGCTGGAAACACCATATATTTT	CASSFRGRDSGAGNTIYF
TRBD1	TRBJ1-6	.	TRBV7-2	TGTGCCAGCAGCCCACAGGGGTCCTCCTATAATTCACCCCTCCACTTT	CASSPQGSSYNSPLHF
.	TRBJ1-5	.	TRBV6-5	TGTGCCAGCAGTTATGGGACTAATCAGCCCCAGCATTTT	CASSYGTNQPQHF
.	TRBJ1-2	.	TRBV18	TGTGCCAGCTCAGATCTCCCAGGGTTCTCTCTCTATGGCTACACCTTC	CASSDLPGFSLYGYTF
TRBD2	TRBJ2-7	.	TRBV7-9	TGTGCCAGCAGCTTAGACGCGGGGGGACCCTACGAGCAGTACTTC	CASSLDAGGPYEQYF
.	TRBJ1-1	.	TRBV7-9	TGTGCCAGCAGCTTGGGGACAAGTTACACTGAAGCTTTCTTT	CASSLGTSYTEAFF
.	TRBJ2-4	.	TRBV29-1	TGCAGCGCTGGAGAGAACATTCAGTACTTC	CSAGENIQYF
.	TRBJ2-2	.	TRBV4-3	TGCGCCAGCAGCCAAGATTTTCGAAAGGGGACCGGGGAGCTGTTTTTT	CASSQDFRKGTGELFF
TRBD2	TRBJ2-3	.	TRBV10-3	TGTGCCATCAGTGAGACTAGCGGGTTAGATGCGGATACGCAGTATTTT	CAISETSGLDADTQYF
TRBD1	TRBJ1-2	.	TRBV18	TGTGCCAGCTCACTCCTGGACAGGGATTATGGCTACACCTTC	CASSLLDRDYGYTF
.	TRBJ2-7	.	TRBV7-8	TGTGCCAGCAGTGCCGGGACCTACGAGCAGTACTTC	CASSAGTYEQYF
.	TRBJ2-5	.	TRBV12-5	TGTGCTAGTGGTTTAGGGCAGGTCAAAGAGACCCAGTACTTC	CASGLGQVKETQYF
.	TRBJ2-7	.	TRBV6-5	TGTGCCAGCAGAGTAGGTATTAGCTCCTACGAGCAGTACTTC	CASRVGISSYEQYF
.	TRBJ2-2	.	TRBV5-1	TGCGCCAGCAGCTTGGTTACCGGGACCCCTGACACCGGGGAGCTGTTTTTT	CASSLVTGTPDTGELFF
.	TRBJ2-7	.	TRBV7-8	TGTGCCAGCAGCTTCACAGGGCTGGAGGGCGAGCAGTACTTC	CASSFTGLEGEQYF
TRBD2	TRBJ2-2	.	TRBV7-2	TGTGCCAGCAGCTTGTGGCTAGCGGGGGCCACGAACACCGGGGAGCTGTTTTTT	CASSLWLAGATNTGELFF
.	TRBJ1-5	once	TRBV24-1	TGTGCCACCAGTGTGGGTGGAAATCAGCCCCAGCATTTT	CATSVGGNQPQHF
TRBD2	TRBJ2-2	.	TRBV7-9	TGTGCCCTCAGGGAGGGCGGGGAGCTGTTTTTT	CALREGGELFF
.	TRBJ2-1	.	TRBV4-3	TGCGCCAGCAGCCAAGAAACAGGGTACCCATACAATGAGCAGTTCTTC	CASSQETGYPYNEQFF
.	TRBJ2-3	.	TRBV6-5	TGTGCCAGCAGTTACCTAACCTACACAGATACGCAGTATTTT	CASSYLTYTDTQYF